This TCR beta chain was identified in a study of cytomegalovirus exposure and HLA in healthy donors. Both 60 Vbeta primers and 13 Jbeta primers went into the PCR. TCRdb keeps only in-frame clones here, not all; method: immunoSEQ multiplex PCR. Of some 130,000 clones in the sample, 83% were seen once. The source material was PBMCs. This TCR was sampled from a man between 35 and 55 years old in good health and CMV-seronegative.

The CDR3 protein is CASSGGTATDTQYF. CDR3 bases: TGTGCCAGCTCGGGGGGGACAGCCACAGATACGCAGTATTTT. The chain carries TRBV11-2 and TRBJ2-3; possibly TRBD2 for D (8 bases). This CDR3 has 14 amino acids. Trimming took off 8 bases at V and 2 bases at J, with 14 bases between the two ends. Germline V gives CDR1 SGHAT, CDR2 FQNNGV.